Listed below are T cell receptor beta chains from one sample, sequenced in a study of shared clonotypes between healthy human individuals. Using immunoSEQ multiplex PCR, the repertoire was profiled, and TCRdb retains in-frame clones only, with some absent. The sample contains around 600,000 clones, around 95% of which appear only once. The sequencing input was naive CD8+ T cells sorted from blood. Receptors were obtained from a woman between 25 and 40 years old in good health. CDR3s include the opening cysteine and the closing phenylalanine or tryptophan. D genes are given only for firm matches. A clone size is listed for some rows: how often the clone was seen (once, few, many), or a class if it is expanded.

-,-,TRBJ1-1,11,TRBV28,CASSLGDRGFF,TGTGCCAGCAGTCTGGGCGACAGAGGTTTCTTT
once,TRBD1,TRBJ1-2,16,TRBV4-2,CASSQDEGQGLYGYTF,TGTGCCAGCAGCCAAGACGAGGGACAGGGACTGTATGGCTACACCTTC
-,TRBD2,TRBJ2-3,14,TRBV29-1,CSVGPSGSTDTQYF,TGCAGCGTTGGACCTAGCGGTAGCACAGATACGCAGTATTTT
-,TRBD1,TRBJ2-5,17,TRBV7-6,CASSLPASTGGSETQYF,TGTGCCAGCAGCCTCCCTGCCTCGACAGGGGGCTCAGAGACCCAGTACTTC
-,TRBD1,TRBJ1-1,14,TRBV5-4,CASSRDRGPTEAFF,TGTGCCAGCAGCCGGGACAGGGGGCCGACTGAAGCTTTCTTT
-,TRBD2,TRBJ2-2,13,TRBV30,CACWGLDVGELFF,TGTGCCTGTTGGGGACTAGATGTCGGGGAGCTGTTTTTT
-,-,TRBJ2-1,11,TRBV5-5,CASTLYNEQFF,TGTGCCAGCACCCTTTACAATGAGCAGTTCTTC
-,TRBD1,TRBJ1-1,13,TRBV2,CAERQGKNTEAFF,TGTGCCGAAAGACAGGGAAAGAACACTGAAGCTTTCTTT
few,TRBD2,TRBJ2-7,13,TRBV9,CASGAGENYEQYF,TGTGCCAGCGGAGCGGGGGAAAACTACGAGCAGTACTTC
-,-,TRBJ1-1,14,TRBV15,CATSRDTPYTEAFF,TGTGCCACCAGCAGAGATACACCTTACACTGAAGCTTTCTTT
-,TRBD1,TRBJ1-1,16,TRBV27,CASSPSGGEMNTEAFF,TGTGCCAGCAGTCCCTCAGGGGGCGAAATGAACACTGAAGCTTTCTTT
once,-,TRBJ2-7,15,TRBV7-3,CASSLSGGSSYEQYF,TGTGCCAGCAGCTTAAGCGGAGGTAGCTCCTACGAGCAGTACTTC
-,-,TRBJ2-7,13,TRBV28,CASSLGRTYEQYF,TGTGCCAGCAGTTTAGGTCGGACCTACGAGCAGTACTTC
-,-,TRBJ2-7,11,TRBV6-5,CASSVGNEQYF,TGTGCCAGCAGTGTCGGCAACGAGCAGTACTTC
-,TRBD2,TRBJ2-1,13,TRBV28,CASALGLYNEQFF,TGTGCCAGCGCCCTGGGACTATACAATGAGCAGTTCTTC
-,-,TRBJ1-1,13,TRBV7-9,CASTAGARTEAFF,TGTGCCAGCACGGCGGGGGCGCGGACTGAAGCTTTCTTT
-,TRBD1,TRBJ1-5,14,TRBV19,CASSIRDRGQPQHF,TGTGCCAGTAGTATTAGGGACAGGGGTCAGCCCCAGCATTTT
-,-,TRBJ2-5,13,TRBV5-6,CASSYDPEETQYF,TGTGCCAGCAGCTATGACCCCGAAGAGACCCAGTACTTC
few,-,TRBJ1-4,15,TRBV5-6,CASSGWQENNEKLFF,TGTGCCAGCAGCGGTTGGCAGGAGAATAATGAAAAACTGTTTTTT
-,-,TRBJ1-5,14,TRBV9,CASSPQVSGQPQHF,TGTGCCAGCAGCCCTCAGGTTTCTGGCCAGCCCCAGCATTTT
once,-,TRBJ2-5,13,TRBV28,CASSFEGQETQYF,TGTGCCAGCAGTTTCGAGGGCCAAGAGACCCAGTACTTC
few,TRBD2,TRBJ2-7,13,TRBV7-9,CASSPTSGYEQYF,TGTGCCAGCAGCCCGACTAGCGGATACGAGCAGTACTTC
many,-,TRBJ2-2,13,TRBV9,CASSLGGTGELFF,TGTGCCAGCAGCCTAGGAGGGACCGGGGAGCTGTTTTTT
-,TRBD2,TRBJ2-7,14,TRBV30,CAWSSGRGFYEQYF,TGTGCCTGGAGTAGCGGGAGGGGTTTCTACGAGCAGTACTTC
-,TRBD1,TRBJ2-7,17,TRBV2,CASRARYLGQGAYEQYF,TGTGCCAGCAGGGCCCGGTATTTGGGACAGGGGGCCTACGAGCAGTACTTC
once,TRBD1,TRBJ2-1,15,TRBV6-5,CASSSDRVGYNEQFF,TGTGCCAGCAGCTCGGACAGGGTCGGCTACAATGAGCAGTTCTTC
-,-,TRBJ1-1,13,TRBV6-6,CASSLGQNTEAFF,TGTGCCAGCAGCCTAGGACAGAACACTGAAGCTTTCTTT
-,-,TRBJ2-7,14,TRBV13,CASSQTTRSYEQYF,TGTGCCAGCAGCCAAACGACTAGGTCCTACGAGCAGTACTTC
-,-,TRBJ2-1,15,TRBV5-6,CASSLTSRLYNEQFF,TGTGCCAGCAGCTTGACTAGCAGACTTTACAATGAGCAGTTCTTC
once,-,TRBJ1-1,14,TRBV5-7,CASSLVRGNTEAFF,TGTGCCAGCAGCTTGGTGAGGGGAAACACTGAAGCTTTCTTT
-,-,TRBJ2-3,14,TRBV9,CASSVVGLTDTQYF,TGTGCCAGCAGCGTAGTGGGCCTGACAGATACGCAGTATTTT
-,TRBD1,TRBJ2-7,13,TRBV29-1,CSVAAGGGYEQYF,TGCAGCGTTGCGGCAGGGGGCGGGTACGAGCAGTACTTC
once,TRBD2,TRBJ2-1,16,TRBV27,CASSSHLAGEVGEQFF,TGTGCCAGCAGTTCACACCTAGCGGGAGAAGTGGGTGAGCAGTTCTTC
-,-,TRBJ1-1,11,TRBV13,CASRQSHEAFF,TGTGCCAGCAGGCAATCCCATGAAGCTTTCTTT
-,TRBD2,TRBJ2-7,14,TRBV6-1,CATKLGGESYEQYF,TGTGCCACCAAGCTTGGGGGGGAGTCCTACGAGCAGTACTTC
once,TRBD2,TRBJ2-2,16,TRBV27,CASSFSSGERFGELFF,TGTGCCAGCAGTTTCTCTAGCGGGGAGAGGTTCGGGGAGCTGTTTTTT
-,-,TRBJ2-3,17,TRBV5-1,CASSLAWAGSYTDTQYF,TGCGCCAGCAGCTTGGCCTGGGCCGGAAGCTACACAGATACGCAGTATTTT
-,-,TRBJ2-1,11,TRBV7-9,CASDLVGEQFF,TGTGCCAGCGACCTGGTAGGTGAGCAGTTCTTC
-,-,TRBJ1-1,13,TRBV27,CASSLQGMTEAFF,TGTGCCAGCAGTTTACAGGGGATGACTGAAGCTTTCTTT
-,TRBD1,TRBJ2-2,15,TRBV9,CASSGDRDGRGELFF,TGTGCCAGCAGCGGGGACAGGGACGGTCGAGGGGAGCTGTTTTTT
-,-,TRBJ2-6,14,TRBV28,CASSFGPGANVLTF,TGTGCCAGCAGTTTCGGGCCTGGGGCCAACGTCCTGACTTTC
-,-,TRBJ2-2,14,TRBV29-1,CSVAPGLIPGELFF,TGCAGCGTAGCCCCGGGACTCATCCCCGGGGAGCTGTTTTTT
-,TRBD2,TRBJ2-7,15,TRBV15,CATSSRTSGAYEQYF,TGTGCCACCAGCAGTAGGACTAGCGGGGCCTACGAGCAGTACTTC
-,TRBD2,TRBJ2-5,15,TRBV2,CASNRLAGGWETQYF,TGTGCCAGCAACCGACTAGCGGGAGGGTGGGAGACCCAGTACTTC
-,TRBD1,TRBJ2-1,14,TRBV6-6,CASSYPGGGNEQFF,TGTGCCAGCAGTTACCCAGGGGGTGGCAATGAGCAGTTCTTC
-,-,TRBJ2-6,16,TRBV7-2,CASSFHLKSGANVLTF,TGTGCCAGCAGCTTCCACCTCAAATCTGGGGCCAACGTCCTGACTTTC
-,TRBD1,TRBJ1-5,15,TRBV10-2,CASSDRTGVNQPQHF,TGCGCCAGCAGTGACCGGACAGGGGTCAATCAGCCCCAGCATTTT
-,TRBD1,TRBJ1-5,15,TRBV19,CASSSSTGSTQPQHF,TGTGCCAGCAGCAGCTCGACAGGGAGTACCCAGCCCCAGCATTTT
few,TRBD2,TRBJ2-7,14,TRBV11-2,CASSLSPSGYEQYF,TGTGCCAGCAGCTTAAGTCCTAGCGGGTACGAGCAGTACTTC
-,-,TRBJ2-1,14,TRBV28,CASRPGDVYNEQFF,TGTGCCAGCAGGCCCGGGGATGTCTACAATGAGCAGTTCTTC
-,TRBD2,TRBJ2-1,19,TRBV4-1,CASSQEPSGSEISYNEQFF,TGCGCCAGCAGCCAAGAGCCTAGCGGGAGTGAAATCTCCTACAATGAGCAGTTCTTC
-,-,TRBJ1-1,12,TRBV13,CASSSSTSEAFF,TGTGCCAGCAGCTCCAGTACCAGTGAAGCTTTCTTT
once,-,TRBJ1-1,14,TRBV28,CASSFHGGNTEAFF,TGTGCCAGCAGTTTTCACGGTGGTAACACTGAAGCTTTCTTT
-,TRBD1,TRBJ2-7,14,TRBV2,CASRKDRSFYEQYF,TGTGCCAGCAGGAAGGACAGGAGTTTTTACGAGCAGTACTTC
-,-,TRBJ1-5,17,TRBV28,CASSLSGARGSNQPQHF,TGTGCCAGCAGTTTATCAGGGGCTCGGGGTAGCAATCAGCCCCAGCATTTT